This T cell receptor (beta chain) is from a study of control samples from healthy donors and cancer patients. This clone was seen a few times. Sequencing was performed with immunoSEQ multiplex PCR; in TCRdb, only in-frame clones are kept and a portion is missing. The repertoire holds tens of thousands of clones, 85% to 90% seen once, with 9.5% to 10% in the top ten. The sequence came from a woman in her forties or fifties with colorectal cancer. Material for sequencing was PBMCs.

The CDR3 here is CASSQESLGMWGSNTEAFF. CDR3 nucleotide sequence: TGTGCCAGCAGCCAAGAATCGTTGGGGATGTGGGGGTCGAACACTGAAGCTTTCTTT. The chain is built from TRBV3-1 (or the pseudogene TRBV3-2) and TRBJ1-1; tentative D call: TRBD1 (5 bases). The CDR3 consists of 19 residues. Germline CDR1 is LGHDT and CDR2 is YNNKEL (reference sequence). With 0 bases removed from V and 1 base from J, the gap between germline ends came to 21 bases.